This TCR beta chain was identified in a study of T cells in Graves' hyperthyroidism and ophthalmopathy. The CDR3 covers 15 residues. CDR1 is LNHDA, CDR2 SQIVND, per germline (reference sequence). V was pared by 4 bases and J by 2 bases, with 4 bases of the junction left unmatched. Amplification of TCR beta CDR3 regions was performed using RNA transcripts as template. HTBI primers were the set used in a first-round RT-PCR of the TCR CDR3. TCRdb re-derived calls from the multiplex PCR reads in MiXCR, one entry per CDR3 protein. The data contain about 620,000 distinct CDR3 sequences, 15% to 20% of them singletons.

The sample comprised blood. This receptor was obtained from a woman aged 25 to 45 with Graves' hyperthyroidism. J is TRBJ2-7 and V is TRBV19; 11 bases agree with TRBD1. Here the CDR3 DNA reads TGTGCCAGTAGTACCCGGGACAGGGGGACCTACGAGCAGTACTTC. It codes for CASSTRDRGTYEQYF. Full variable domain (remainder filled in from reference TRBV19 and TRBJ2-7): DGGITQSPKYLFRKEGQNVTLSCEQNLNHDAMYWYRQDPGQGLRLIYYSQIVNDFQKGDIAEGYSVSREKKESFPLTVTSAQKNPTAFYLCASSTRDRGTYEQYFGPGTRLTVT.